A selection of T cell receptor beta chains follows, all from one sample in a study of blood T cell repertoires in COVID-19. This table comes from immunoSEQ multiplex PCR, and its TCRdb copy is limited to in-frame clones, with some not included. The data contain tens of thousands of clones, approximately 82% of them seen just once; the ten biggest clones take up around 3.5%. Sequenced: peripheral blood. The receptors derive from a man aged 55 to 70 with acute or convalescent COVID-19. The CDR3 runs from the conserved cysteine through the conserved F or W. The order of the fields is D gene, clone size, J gene, V gene, CDR3 protein, CDR3 DNA. The D gene is left open where the match is weak. Clone size is given for some rows only: seen once, a few or many times, or a class if the clone is expanded.

d_gene: TRBD1
abundance: NA
j_gene: TRBJ1-2
v_gene: TRBV19
CDR3aa: CASSTTRTGTNYGCTF
CDR3nt: TGTGCCAGTAGCACTACTCGGACAGGGACTAACTATGGCTGCACCTTC

d_gene: NA
abundance: NA
j_gene: TRBJ2-1
v_gene: TRBV25-1
CDR3aa: CASSESSGGSYNEQFF
CDR3nt: TGTGCCAGCAGTGAGAGCTCAGGGGGGTCCTACAATGAGCAGTTCTTC

d_gene: NA
abundance: NA
j_gene: TRBJ1-6
v_gene: TRBV30
CDR3aa: CAWTGKLSNSPLHF
CDR3nt: TGTGCCTGGACAGGGAAACTCTCAAATTCACCCCTCCACTTT

d_gene: TRBD1
abundance: NA
j_gene: TRBJ1-2
v_gene: TRBV30
CDR3aa: CAWTPGTGGYGYTF
CDR3nt: TGTGCCTGGACCCCGGGGACAGGGGGATATGGCTACACCTTC

d_gene: TRBD1
abundance: NA
j_gene: TRBJ1-2
v_gene: TRBV5-1
CDR3aa: CASSLAGTDYGYTF
CDR3nt: TGCGCCAGCAGCTTGGCCGGGACAGACTATGGCTACACCTTC

d_gene: TRBD1
abundance: NA
j_gene: TRBJ1-2
v_gene: TRBV4-1
CDR3aa: CASSLRGTGDLGGYTF
CDR3nt: TGCGCCAGCAGCCTCCGGGGGACAGGGGATTTAGGCGGCTACACCTTC

d_gene: NA
abundance: NA
j_gene: TRBJ1-2
v_gene: TRBV7-2
CDR3aa: CASSQTYSGYTF
CDR3nt: TGTGCCAGCAGTCAGACCTACAGTGGCTACACCTTC

d_gene: TRBD2
abundance: once
j_gene: TRBJ2-1
v_gene: TRBV27
CDR3aa: CASSPQRGGSHKVSEQFF
CDR3nt: TGTGCCAGCAGTCCCCAGCGGGGGGGTTCCCACAAAGTGAGTGAGCAGTTCTTC

d_gene: NA
abundance: NA
j_gene: TRBJ1-4
v_gene: TRBV5-4
CDR3aa: CASSLFGVEEKLFF
CDR3nt: TGTGCCAGCAGCTTGTTTGGAGTAGAAGAAAAACTGTTTTTT

d_gene: NA
abundance: NA
j_gene: TRBJ1-2
v_gene: TRBV28
CDR3aa: CASSFSGLYYGYTF
CDR3nt: TGTGCCAGCAGTTTCTCGGGACTCTACTATGGCTACACCTTC

d_gene: TRBD2
abundance: NA
j_gene: TRBJ2-7
v_gene: TRBV7-9
CDR3aa: CASSLGAGLDEQYF
CDR3nt: TGTGCCAGCAGCTTAGGAGCGGGGCTGGACGAGCAGTACTTC

d_gene: NA
abundance: NA
j_gene: TRBJ1-2
v_gene: TRBV7-9
CDR3aa: CASSFQGNYGYTF
CDR3nt: TGTGCCAGCAGCTTCCAGGGTAACTATGGCTACACCTTC

d_gene: NA
abundance: NA
j_gene: TRBJ1-1
v_gene: TRBV18
CDR3aa: CASSPERVNTEAFF
CDR3nt: TGTGCCAGCTCACCAGAGAGGGTAAACACTGAAGCTTTCTTT

d_gene: TRBD2
abundance: few
j_gene: TRBJ2-5
v_gene: TRBV11-2
CDR3aa: CASSLVGGEETQYF
CDR3nt: TGTGCCAGCAGCTTAGTCGGGGGGGAAGAGACCCAGTACTTC

d_gene: TRBD1
abundance: NA
j_gene: TRBJ2-7
v_gene: TRBV7-9
CDR3aa: CASSPTNRQGAYEQYF
CDR3nt: TGTGCCAGCAGCCCTACTAACCGACAGGGGGCCTACGAGCAGTACTTC

d_gene: NA
abundance: NA
j_gene: TRBJ1-4
v_gene: TRBV7-2
CDR3aa: CASSFQGTANEKLFF
CDR3nt: TGTGCCAGCAGCTTTCAGGGCACGGCTAATGAAAAACTGTTTTTT

d_gene: TRBD1
abundance: NA
j_gene: TRBJ2-3
v_gene: TRBV27
CDR3aa: CASSLPGQLTDTQYF
CDR3nt: TGTGCCAGCAGTTTACCGGGACAGCTCACAGATACGCAGTATTTT

d_gene: NA
abundance: once
j_gene: TRBJ1-2
v_gene: TRBV6-6
CDR3aa: CASSPTVGQGFGYGYTF
CDR3nt: TGTGCCAGCAGTCCAACGGTCGGGCAGGGGTTCGGCTATGGCTACACCTTC

d_gene: NA
abundance: few
j_gene: TRBJ1-3
v_gene: TRBV4-1
CDR3aa: CASSQGPGNTIYF
CDR3nt: TGCGCCAGCAGCCAAGGGCCAGGAAACACCATATATTTT

d_gene: NA
abundance: NA
j_gene: TRBJ2-7
v_gene: TRBV12-3/TRBV12-4
CDR3aa: CASGTFQSYEQYF
CDR3nt: TGTGCCAGTGGGACATTTCAGTCCTACGAGCAGTACTTC

d_gene: TRBD1
abundance: NA
j_gene: TRBJ1-1
v_gene: TRBV5-8
CDR3aa: CASSRGQRGTEAFF
CDR3nt: TGTGCCAGCAGCAGGGGACAGAGGGGGACTGAAGCTTTCTTT

d_gene: TRBD1
abundance: NA
j_gene: TRBJ1-2
v_gene: TRBV2
CDR3aa: CASSVDRGRGYTF
CDR3nt: TGTGCCAGCAGCGTGGACAGGGGTAGAGGCTACACCTTC

d_gene: NA
abundance: NA
j_gene: TRBJ1-5
v_gene: TRBV11-2
CDR3aa: CASSRTASQPQHF
CDR3nt: TGTGCCAGCAGCCGGACAGCCTCTCAGCCCCAGCATTTT

d_gene: TRBD1
abundance: NA
j_gene: TRBJ1-2
v_gene: TRBV5-6
CDR3aa: CASRSGGRANYGYTF
CDR3nt: TGTGCCAGCAGGTCAGGGGGGCGGGCTAACTATGGCTACACCTTC